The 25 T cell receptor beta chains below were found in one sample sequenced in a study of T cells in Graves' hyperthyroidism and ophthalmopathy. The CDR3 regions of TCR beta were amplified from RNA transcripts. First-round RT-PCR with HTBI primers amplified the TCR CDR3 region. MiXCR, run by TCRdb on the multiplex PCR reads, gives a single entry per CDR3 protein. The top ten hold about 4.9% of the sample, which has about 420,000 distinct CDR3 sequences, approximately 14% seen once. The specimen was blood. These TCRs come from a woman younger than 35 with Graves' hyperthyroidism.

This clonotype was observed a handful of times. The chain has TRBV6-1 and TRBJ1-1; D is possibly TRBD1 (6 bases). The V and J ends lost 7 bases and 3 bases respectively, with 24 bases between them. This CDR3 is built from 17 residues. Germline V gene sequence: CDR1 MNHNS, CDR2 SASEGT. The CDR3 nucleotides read TGTGCCAGCACCAACCGGGTGAAGACAGGCTGGGACACTGAAGCTTTCTTT. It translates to CASTNRVKTGWDTEAFF.

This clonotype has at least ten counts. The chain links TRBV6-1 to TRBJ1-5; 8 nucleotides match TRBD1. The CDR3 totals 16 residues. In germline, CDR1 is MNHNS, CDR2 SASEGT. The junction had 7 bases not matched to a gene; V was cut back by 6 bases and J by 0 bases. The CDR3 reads CASRMGTGYSNQPQHF. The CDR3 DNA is TGTGCCAGCAGGATGGGGACAGGCTATAGCAATCAGCCCCAGCATTTT.

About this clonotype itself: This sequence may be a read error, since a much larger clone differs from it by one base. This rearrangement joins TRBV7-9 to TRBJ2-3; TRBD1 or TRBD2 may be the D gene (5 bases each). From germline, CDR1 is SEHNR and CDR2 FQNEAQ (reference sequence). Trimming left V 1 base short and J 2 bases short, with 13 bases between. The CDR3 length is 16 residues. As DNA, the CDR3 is TGTGCCAGCAGCTTAGGACGACGGGGCAACACAGATACGCAGTATTTT. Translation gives CASSLGRRGNTDTQYF.

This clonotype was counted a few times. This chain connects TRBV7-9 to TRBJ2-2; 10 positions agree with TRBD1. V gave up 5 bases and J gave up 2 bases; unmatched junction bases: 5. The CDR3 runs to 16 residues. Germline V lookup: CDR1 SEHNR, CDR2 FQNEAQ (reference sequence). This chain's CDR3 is CASSGRDRGNTGELFF. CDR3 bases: TGTGCCAGCAGCGGAAGGGACAGGGGCAACACCGGGGAGCTGTTTTTT.

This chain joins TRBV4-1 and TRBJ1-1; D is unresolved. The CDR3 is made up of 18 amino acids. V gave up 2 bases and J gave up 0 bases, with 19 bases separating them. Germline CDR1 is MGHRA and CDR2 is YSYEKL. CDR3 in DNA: TGCGCCAGCAGCCAATGGAAGGGAATGATGTTTATGAACACTGAAGCTTTCTTT. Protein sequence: CASSQWKGMMFMNTEAFF.

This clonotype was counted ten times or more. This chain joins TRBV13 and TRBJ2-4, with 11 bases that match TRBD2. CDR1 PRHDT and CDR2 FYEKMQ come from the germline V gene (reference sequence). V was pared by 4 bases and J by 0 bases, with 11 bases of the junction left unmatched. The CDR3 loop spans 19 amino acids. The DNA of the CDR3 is TGTGCCAGCAGCTGGCCGGGTAGCGGGAGGGAGTCAGCCAAAAACATTCAGTACTTC. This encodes CASSWPGSGRESAKNIQYF.

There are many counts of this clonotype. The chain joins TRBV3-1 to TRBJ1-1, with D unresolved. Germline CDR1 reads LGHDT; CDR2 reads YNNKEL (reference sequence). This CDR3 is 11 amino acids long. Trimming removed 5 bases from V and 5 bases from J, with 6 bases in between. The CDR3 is CASSTPTEAFF. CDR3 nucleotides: TGTGCCAGCAGCACGCCAACTGAAGCTTTCTTT.

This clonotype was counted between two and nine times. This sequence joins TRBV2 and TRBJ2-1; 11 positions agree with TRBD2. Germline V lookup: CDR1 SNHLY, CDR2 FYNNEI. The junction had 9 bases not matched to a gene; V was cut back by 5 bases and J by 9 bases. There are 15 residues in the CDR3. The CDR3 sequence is CASSLAGGRRGEQFF. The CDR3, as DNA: TGTGCCAGCAGTTTAGCGGGAGGGCGTAGAGGTGAGCAGTTCTTC.

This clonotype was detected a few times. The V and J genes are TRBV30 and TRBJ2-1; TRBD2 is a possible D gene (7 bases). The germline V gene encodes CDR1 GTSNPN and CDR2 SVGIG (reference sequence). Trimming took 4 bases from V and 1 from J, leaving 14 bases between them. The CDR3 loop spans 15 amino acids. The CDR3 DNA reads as TGTGCCTGGAAGGGGGGGAGAGGGTCCTACAATGAGCAGTTCTTC. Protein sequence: CAWKGGRGSYNEQFF.

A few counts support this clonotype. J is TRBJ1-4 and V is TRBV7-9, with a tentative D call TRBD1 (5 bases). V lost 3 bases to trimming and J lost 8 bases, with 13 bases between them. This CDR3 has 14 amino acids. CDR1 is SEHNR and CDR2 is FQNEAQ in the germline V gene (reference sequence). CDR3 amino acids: CASSFAGDLEKLFF. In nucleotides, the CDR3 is TGTGCCAGCAGCTTCGCGGGGGATCTAGAAAAACTGTTTTTT.

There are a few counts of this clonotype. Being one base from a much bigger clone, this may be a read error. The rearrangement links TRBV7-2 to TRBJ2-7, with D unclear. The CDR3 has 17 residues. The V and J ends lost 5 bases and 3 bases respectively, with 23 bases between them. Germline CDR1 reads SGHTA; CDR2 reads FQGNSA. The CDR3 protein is CASSPVGNQKLVYEQYF. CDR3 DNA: TGTGCCAGCAGCCCCGTGGGAAACCAAAAACTTGTCTACGAGCAGTACTTC.

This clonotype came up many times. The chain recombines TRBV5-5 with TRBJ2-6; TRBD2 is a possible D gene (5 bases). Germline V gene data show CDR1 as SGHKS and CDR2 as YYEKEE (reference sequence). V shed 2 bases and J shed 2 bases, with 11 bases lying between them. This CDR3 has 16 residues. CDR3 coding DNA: TGTGCCAGCAGCTTATCCGGGGTTACTGGGGCCAACGTCCTGACTTTC. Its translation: CASSLSGVTGANVLTF. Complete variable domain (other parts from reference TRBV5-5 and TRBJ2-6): DAGVTQSPTHLIKTRGQQVTLRCSPISGHKSVSWYQQVLGQGPQFIFQYYEKEERGRGNFPDRFSARQFPNYSSELNVNALLLGDSALYLCASSLSGVTGANVLTFGAGSRLTVL.

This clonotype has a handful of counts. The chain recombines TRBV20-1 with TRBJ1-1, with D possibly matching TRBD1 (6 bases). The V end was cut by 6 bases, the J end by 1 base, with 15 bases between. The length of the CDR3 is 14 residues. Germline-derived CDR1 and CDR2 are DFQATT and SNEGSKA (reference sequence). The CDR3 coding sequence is TGCAGTGCCTCGGGCGGGACATCGAACACTGAAGCTTTCTTT. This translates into CSASGGTSNTEAFF.

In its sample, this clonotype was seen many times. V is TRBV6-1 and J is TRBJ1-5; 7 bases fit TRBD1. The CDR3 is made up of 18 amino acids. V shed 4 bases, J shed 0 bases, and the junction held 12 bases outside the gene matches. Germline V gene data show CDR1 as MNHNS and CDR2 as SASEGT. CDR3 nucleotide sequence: TGTGCCAGCAGTGGGGGACAGAAAGGGGAATATAGCAATCAGCCCCAGCATTTT. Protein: CASSGGQKGEYSNQPQHF.

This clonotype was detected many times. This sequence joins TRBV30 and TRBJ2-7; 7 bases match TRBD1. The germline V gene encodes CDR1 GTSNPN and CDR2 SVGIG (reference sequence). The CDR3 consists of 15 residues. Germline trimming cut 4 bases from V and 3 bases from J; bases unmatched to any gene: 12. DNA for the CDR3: TGTGCCTGGATATCGTCGGACAGGCCTAACTACGAGCAGTACTTC. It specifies CAWISSDRPNYEQYF.

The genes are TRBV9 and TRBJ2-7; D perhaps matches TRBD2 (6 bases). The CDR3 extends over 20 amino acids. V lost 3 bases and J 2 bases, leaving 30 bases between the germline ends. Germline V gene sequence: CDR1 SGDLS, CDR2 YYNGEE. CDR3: CASSGETGSRGLYNAYEQYF. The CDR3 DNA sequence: TGTGCCAGCAGCGGAGAGACCGGGAGTAGAGGGCTTTACAACGCCTACGAGCAGTACTTC.

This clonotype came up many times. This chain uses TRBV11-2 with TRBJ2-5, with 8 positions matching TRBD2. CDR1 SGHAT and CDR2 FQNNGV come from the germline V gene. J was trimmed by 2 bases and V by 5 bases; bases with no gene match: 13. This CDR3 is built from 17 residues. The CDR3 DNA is TGTGCCAGCAGCCCTTGGGGTAGCGGGAAAGTTCAAGAGACCCAGTACTTC. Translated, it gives CASSPWGSGKVQETQYF. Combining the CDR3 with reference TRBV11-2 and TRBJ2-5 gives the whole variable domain EAGVAQSPRYKIIEKRQSVAFWCNPISGHATLYWYQQILGQGPKLLIQFQNNGVVDDSQLPKDRFSAERLKGVDSTLKIQPAKLEDSAVYLCASSPWGSGKVQETQYFGPGTRLLVL.

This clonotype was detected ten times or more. The CDR3 here is CASSYRTSGNTGEQYF. Here the CDR3 DNA reads TGCGCCAGCAGCTACAGGACTAGCGGGAACACGGGAGAGCAGTACTTC. The J gene is TRBJ2-7, the V gene TRBV5-1; 12 bases align to TRBD2. V was pared by 3 bases and J by 7 bases, with 11 bases of the junction left unmatched. Germline lookup yields CDR1 SGHRS and CDR2 YFSETQ. The CDR3 sequence is 16 residues long.

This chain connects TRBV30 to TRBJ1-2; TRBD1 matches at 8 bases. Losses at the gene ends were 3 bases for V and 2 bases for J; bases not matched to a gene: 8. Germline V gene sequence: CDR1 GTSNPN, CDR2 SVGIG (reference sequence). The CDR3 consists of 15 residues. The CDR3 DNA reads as TGTGCCTGGAGGGGGACAGGCCGTCAAAACTATGGCTACACCTTC. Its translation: CAWRGTGRQNYGYTF.

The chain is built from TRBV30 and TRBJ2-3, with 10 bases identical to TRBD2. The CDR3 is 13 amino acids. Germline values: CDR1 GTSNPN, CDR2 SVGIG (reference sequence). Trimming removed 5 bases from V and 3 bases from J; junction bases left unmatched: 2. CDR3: CAWVAGGTDTQYF. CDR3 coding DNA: TGTGCCTGGGTAGCGGGAGGAACAGATACGCAGTATTTT.

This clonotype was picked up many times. The CDR3 nucleotides read TGTGCCAGCAGTTCCCTCCCCTTAGCGCCCACGAACACCGGGGAGCTGTTTTTT. Protein: CASSSLPLAPTNTGELFF. The chain uses TRBV6-2 or TRBV6-3 and TRBJ2-2; perhaps TRBD2 as D (5 bases). The V end lost 4 bases, the J end lost 0 bases, and 18 bases lay between the germline ends. The CDR3 extends over 18 amino acids. Germline lookup yields CDR1 MNHEY and CDR2 SVGEGT.

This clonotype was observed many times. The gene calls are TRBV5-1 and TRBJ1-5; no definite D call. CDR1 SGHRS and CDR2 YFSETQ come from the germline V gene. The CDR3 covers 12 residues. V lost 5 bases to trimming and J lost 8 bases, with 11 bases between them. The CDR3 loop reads CASSRSGKPQHF. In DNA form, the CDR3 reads TGCGCCAGCAGTAGGTCCGGGAAGCCCCAGCATTTT.

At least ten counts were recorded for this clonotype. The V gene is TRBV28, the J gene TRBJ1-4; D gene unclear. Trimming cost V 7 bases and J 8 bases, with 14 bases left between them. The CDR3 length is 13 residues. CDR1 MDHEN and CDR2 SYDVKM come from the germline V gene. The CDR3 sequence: CASTEDRKEKLFF. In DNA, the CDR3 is TGTGCCAGCACGGAGGATCGAAAAGAAAAACTGTTTTTT.

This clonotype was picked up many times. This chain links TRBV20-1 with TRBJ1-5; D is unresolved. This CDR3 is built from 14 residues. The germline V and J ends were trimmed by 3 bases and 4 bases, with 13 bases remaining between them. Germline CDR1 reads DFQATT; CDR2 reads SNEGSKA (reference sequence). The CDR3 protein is CSASSTQLNQPQHF. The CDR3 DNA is TGCAGTGCTAGTTCCACTCAGTTAAATCAGCCCCAGCATTTT.

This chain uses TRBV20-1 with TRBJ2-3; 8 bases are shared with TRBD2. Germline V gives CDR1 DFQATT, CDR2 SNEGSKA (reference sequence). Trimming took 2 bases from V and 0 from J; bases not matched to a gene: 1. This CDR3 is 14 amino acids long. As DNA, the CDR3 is TGCAGTGCTAGACCTAGCGGGAGCACAGATACGCAGTATTTT. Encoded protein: CSARPSGSTDTQYF.